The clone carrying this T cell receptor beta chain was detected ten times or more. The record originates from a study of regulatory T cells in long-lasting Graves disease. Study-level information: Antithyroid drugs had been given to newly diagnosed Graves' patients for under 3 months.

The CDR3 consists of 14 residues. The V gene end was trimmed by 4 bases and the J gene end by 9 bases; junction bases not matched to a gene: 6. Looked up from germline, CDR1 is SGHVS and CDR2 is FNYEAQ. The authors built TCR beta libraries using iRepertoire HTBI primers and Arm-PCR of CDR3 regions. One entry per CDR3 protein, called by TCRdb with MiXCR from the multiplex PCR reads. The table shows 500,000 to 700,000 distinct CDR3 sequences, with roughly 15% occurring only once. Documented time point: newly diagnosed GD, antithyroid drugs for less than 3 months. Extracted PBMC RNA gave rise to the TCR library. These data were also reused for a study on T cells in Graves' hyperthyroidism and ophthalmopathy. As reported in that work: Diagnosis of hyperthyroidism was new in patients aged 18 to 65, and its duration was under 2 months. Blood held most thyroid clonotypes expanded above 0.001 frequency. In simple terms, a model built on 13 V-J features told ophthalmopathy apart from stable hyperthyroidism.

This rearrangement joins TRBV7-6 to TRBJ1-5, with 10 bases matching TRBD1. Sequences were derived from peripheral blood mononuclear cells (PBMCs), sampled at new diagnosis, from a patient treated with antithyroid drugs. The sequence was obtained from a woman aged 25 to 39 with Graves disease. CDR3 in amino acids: CASSYDRGLGPQHF. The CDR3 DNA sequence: TGTGCCAGCAGCTACGACAGGGGGCTCGGGCCCCAGCATTTT.